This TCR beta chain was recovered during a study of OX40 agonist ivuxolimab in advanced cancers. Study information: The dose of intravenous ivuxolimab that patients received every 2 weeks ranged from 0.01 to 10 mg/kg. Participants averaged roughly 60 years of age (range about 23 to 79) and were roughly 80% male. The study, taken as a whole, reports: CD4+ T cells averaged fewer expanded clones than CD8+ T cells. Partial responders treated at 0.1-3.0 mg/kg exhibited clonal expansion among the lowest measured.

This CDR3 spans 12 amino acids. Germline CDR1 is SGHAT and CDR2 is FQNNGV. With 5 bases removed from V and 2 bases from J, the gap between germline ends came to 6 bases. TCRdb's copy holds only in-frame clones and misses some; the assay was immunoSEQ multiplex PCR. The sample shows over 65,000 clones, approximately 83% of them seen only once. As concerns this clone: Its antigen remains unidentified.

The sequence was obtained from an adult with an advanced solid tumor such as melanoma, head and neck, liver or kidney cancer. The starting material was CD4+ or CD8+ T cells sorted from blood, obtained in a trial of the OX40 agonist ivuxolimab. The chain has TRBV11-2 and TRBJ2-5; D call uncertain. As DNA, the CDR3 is TGTGCCAGCAGCGCCGGTCAAGAGACCCAGTACTTC. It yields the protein CASSAGQETQYF.